Listed below are T cell receptor beta chains from one sample, sequenced in a study of shared clonotypes between healthy human individuals. Clones were read by immunoSEQ multiplex PCR, and TCRdb kept only the in-frame ones, dropping some. The sample gives roughly 2.5 million clones, approximately 94% of which show up once; over 0.12% is in the top ten. The sample consisted of naive CD4+ T cells sorted from blood. All receptors derive from a man younger than 30 in good health. The CDR3 runs from the conserved cysteine through the conserved F or W. D genes are given only for firm matches. Not every row has a clone size; where given, it reads once, few, many or a size class.

J,V,size,D,DNA,CDR3
TRBJ2-7,TRBV2,-,-,TGTGCCAGCAGATTAGACGGGGTCTACGAGCAGTACTTC,CASRLDGVYEQYF
TRBJ2-7,TRBV28,-,-,TGTGCCAGCAGTTTTAACGGCTACGAGCAGTACTTC,CASSFNGYEQYF
TRBJ2-7,TRBV4-3,-,-,TGCGCCAGCTGGTTGGCGGGGGCGATCCCCCAGGTGTCCTACGAGCAGTACTTC,CASWLAGAIPQVSYEQYF
TRBJ2-7,TRBV5-1,-,-,TGCGCCAGCAGCTCGGCCCCTCCCTCCTACGAGCAGTACTTC,CASSSAPPSYEQYF
TRBJ2-1,TRBV28,once,-,TGTGCCAGCCAGACAAATGACCGCAATGAGCAGTTCTTC,CASQTNDRNEQFF
TRBJ2-7,TRBV7-8,-,TRBD1,TGTTCGGTAAACCGGGGACAGGGCATTCAGGGCTCCTACGAGCAGTACTTC,CSVNRGQGIQGSYEQYF
TRBJ1-3,TRBV7-6,-,-,TGTGCCAGCAGCCCAGGGATTTCTGGAAACACCATATATTTT,CASSPGISGNTIYF
TRBJ2-2,TRBV7-9,-,-,TGTGCCAGCAGCTTAGTTCCCACCGGGGAGCTGTTTTTT,CASSLVPTGELFF
TRBJ2-3,TRBV6-1,-,TRBD1,TGTGCCACCTCGGGACAGGGGGCGACAGATACGCAGTATTTT,CATSGQGATDTQYF
TRBJ1-1,TRBV5-5,-,-,TGTGCCAGCAGCTCGAGCGGACGGCTGAACACTGAAGCTTTCTTT,CASSSSGRLNTEAFF
TRBJ1-4,TRBV14,-,-,TGTGCCAGCAGCCATCTTCCAGGAGATAATGAAAAACTGTTTTTT,CASSHLPGDNEKLFF
TRBJ2-6,TRBV4-2,-,-,TGTGCCAGCAGCCAAGATACAGGGGCCAACGTCCTGACTTTC,CASSQDTGANVLTF
TRBJ1-6,TRBV20-1,-,-,TGCAGTGCTAGTGACGGGTCACCCCTCCACTTT,CSASDGSPLHF
TRBJ2-7,TRBV6-5,-,-,TGTGCCAGCAGCCGCGGGGAGTCCTACGAGCAGTACTTC,CASSRGESYEQYF
TRBJ1-2,TRBV6-5,-,-,TGTGCCAGCAGTTCTGAGGGGATTGACTATGGCTACACCTTC,CASSSEGIDYGYTF
TRBJ1-3,TRBV10-3,-,-,TGTGCCATCAGTGAGTCCGGGGGCACCATATATTTT,CAISESGGTIYF
TRBJ2-1,TRBV19,-,-,TGTGCCAGTAGTAATGGGCAGGGGGGACGTAACAATGAGCAGTTCTTC,CASSNGQGGRNNEQFF
TRBJ2-7,TRBV30,-,-,TGTGCCTGGACCCTAGGGGGGGCCCCTTTAGGCGAGCAGTACTTC,CAWTLGGAPLGEQYF
TRBJ1-2,TRBV9,-,-,TGTGCCAGCACCCAAGGGTATGGCTACACCTTC,CASTQGYGYTF
TRBJ2-1,TRBV10-1,-,-,TGCGCCAGCAGTTCGGTAAGCTCCTACAATGAGCAGTTCTTC,CASSSVSSYNEQFF
TRBJ2-1,TRBV7-2,-,-,TGTGCCAGCAGCTTAGTATTCGGCCCCTACAATGAGCAGTTCTTC,CASSLVFGPYNEQFF
TRBJ1-3,TRBV7-9,once,-,TGTGCCAGCAGCCCAAGGGGCTTCTCTGGAAACACCATATATTTT,CASSPRGFSGNTIYF
TRBJ1-5,TRBV6-4,-,-,TGTGCCAGCAGTGAACACAGGGCGGCTCAGCCCCAGCATTTT,CASSEHRAAQPQHF
TRBJ1-5,TRBV19,-,-,TGTGCCAGTAGTACACAGGGATACAATCAGCCCCAGCATTTT,CASSTQGYNQPQHF
TRBJ1-5,TRBV6-6,-,TRBD1,TGTGCCAGCAGTTTAGGACAGGGGGCTAGCCAGCCCCAGCATTTT,CASSLGQGASQPQHF
TRBJ2-2,TRBV19,-,TRBD2,TGTGCCAGTAGACGGGGGACTAGCGACACCGGGGAGCTGTTTTTT,CASRRGTSDTGELFF
TRBJ2-3,TRBV18,-,TRBD2,TGTGCCAGCTCACCAGGCGGGAGTACAGATACGCAGTATTTT,CASSPGGSTDTQYF
TRBJ1-2,TRBV27,-,TRBD1,TGTGCCAGCAGTCCCGGGACAGCCTCTAACTATGGCTACACCTTC,CASSPGTASNYGYTF
TRBJ1-6,TRBV2,-,-,TGTGCCAGCAGTGAACAGGGCGACAATTCACCCCTCCACTTT,CASSEQGDNSPLHF
TRBJ2-7,TRBV5-6,-,-,TGTGCCAGCAGCCTCGGGGCCTTAGGGGGTCGCGAGCAGTACTTC,CASSLGALGGREQYF
TRBJ1-2,TRBV6-6,-,-,TGTGCCAGCAGTTACTACGTTGACACCTATGGCTACACCTTC,CASSYYVDTYGYTF
TRBJ2-5,TRBV7-6,-,-,TGTGCTTCTAGCGAGGAAGAGACCCAGTACTTC,CASSEEETQYF
TRBJ1-2,TRBV30,-,-,TGTGCCTGGAATGGTAGGGTCGACTACTATGGCTACACCTTC,CAWNGRVDYYGYTF
TRBJ1-5,TRBV5-8,-,-,TGTGCCAGCAGCCTGGTGGGGGCCGGCAATCAGCCCCAGCATTTT,CASSLVGAGNQPQHF
TRBJ2-7,TRBV25-1,-,TRBD1,TGTGCCAGCCGGAGGACAGGGGGCAACGAGCAGTACTTC,CASRRTGGNEQYF
TRBJ2-7,TRBV5-1,-,-,TGCGCCAGCAGCTTTGACAGCAAATACGAGCAGTACTTC,CASSFDSKYEQYF
TRBJ2-6,TRBV13,-,TRBD2,TGTGCCAGCAGCTTAGTTTGGGGAGGGAGAGGACGCCAACCTGGGGCCAACGTCCTGACTTTC,CASSLVWGGRGRQPGANVLTF
TRBJ2-7,TRBV5-1,-,-,TGCGCCAGCAGCTCGGGACTTCTCCCCTACGAGCAGTACTTC,CASSSGLLPYEQYF
TRBJ2-5,TRBV19,-,-,TGTGCCAGTAGTACAGTATCAAAAAGGGGGGAACGAGAGACCCAGTACTTC,CASSTVSKRGERETQYF
TRBJ2-5,TRBV7-8,-,-,TGTGCCAGCAGCTTACTATTGGAGACCCAGTACTTC,CASSLLLETQYF
TRBJ2-7,TRBV7-9,-,-,TGTGCCAGCAGCCGGGGGACAGAGACCTACGAGCAGTACTTC,CASSRGTETYEQYF
TRBJ1-5,TRBV21-1,once,-,TGTGCCAGCAGCAGGACTCTTGGACGCCGCAATCAGCCCCAGCATTTT,CASSRTLGRRNQPQHF
TRBJ1-5,TRBV30,-,TRBD1,TGTGCCTGGAGCCCGTCGGACAGGGGAAATCAGCCCCAGCATTTT,CAWSPSDRGNQPQHF
TRBJ2-2,TRBV10-2,-,-,TGCGCCAGCAGTGAGTCCGTACCATCCACCGGGGAGCTGTTTTTT,CASSESVPSTGELFF
TRBJ1-1,TRBV29-1,few,-,TGCAGCGTCTACACGGGTGGCAGCACTGAAGCTTTCTTT,CSVYTGGSTEAFF
TRBJ2-1,TRBV4-3,-,TRBD2,TGCGCCAGCAGCCAAGGGCTAGCGGGAGTCGATGAGCAGTTCTTC,CASSQGLAGVDEQFF
TRBJ2-5,TRBV18,-,-,TGTGCCAGCTCACCGGTTATCCGAGAGACCCAGTACTTC,CASSPVIRETQYF
TRBJ2-5,TRBV7-9,-,-,TGTGCCAGCGGGAGGGGGGACCAAGAGACCCAGTACTTC,CASGRGDQETQYF
TRBJ2-7,TRBV10-1,-,-,TGCGCCAGCAGTGACTCGGTCTACGAGCAGTACTTC,CASSDSVYEQYF
TRBJ2-7,TRBV7-2,-,TRBD1,TGTGCCAGCAGCTTAGTACCAGGGGGTGGCTACGAGCAGTACTTC,CASSLVPGGGYEQYF
TRBJ1-6,TRBV7-9,-,TRBD1,TGTGCCAGCAGCTTTTCTACAGGGGCGGCCTATAATTCACCCCTCCACTTT,CASSFSTGAAYNSPLHF
TRBJ2-2,TRBV12-2,-,-,TGTGCAAGTCGTCTTATCGGGACTAGCGGGAGTGGGAACACCGGGGAGCTGTTTTTT,CASRLIGTSGSGNTGELFF
TRBJ1-2,TRBV6-1,-,-,TGTGCCAGCACCCTTCCCGGCCCCGCGGATGGCTACACCTTC,CASTLPGPADGYTF
TRBJ1-6,TRBV30,-,TRBD1,TGTGCCTGGAGTGTACACCGGACAGGGGGAGGAGGCTCCTATAATTCACCCCTCCACTTT,CAWSVHRTGGGGSYNSPLHF
TRBJ1-2,TRBV6-1,once,-,TGTGCCAGCAGTGGGGGGGCCGGTGGCTACACCTTC,CASSGGAGGYTF
TRBJ1-1,TRBV28,once,-,TGTGCCAGCAGTTTATACACGACCACTGAAGCTTTCTTT,CASSLYTTTEAFF
TRBJ1-6,TRBV7-8,-,-,TGTGCCAGCAGCTTAGAGTGGAGCTCCTATAATTCACCCCTCCACTTT,CASSLEWSSYNSPLHF
TRBJ2-7,TRBV9,-,-,TGTGCCAGCAGCGTAGCTGGCACAGGCCCCTACGAGCAGTACTTC,CASSVAGTGPYEQYF
TRBJ2-7,TRBV6-1,-,TRBD2,TGTGCCAGCAGTGAAGGGGGGGGTAACGCGCAGTACTTC,CASSEGGGNAQYF
TRBJ1-2,TRBV7-9,-,-,TGTGCCAGCAGCCTCACAGGGTTTAACTATGGCTACACCTTC,CASSLTGFNYGYTF